Below, 9 T cell receptor beta chains from the same sample are listed, as sequenced in a study of PD-L1 blockade in urothelial cancer (dated by TCRdb to the late 2010s). The receptor library was made with the immunoSEQ multiplex PCR assay. TCRdb holds this immuneACCESS table with in-frame rearrangements only. Some clones are missing; in checked studies, unresolved V genes explain under half, and the rest has no known cause. For this sample there are roughly 53,000 clones; around 90% appear just once. The biggest ten clones account for over 12% of the sample. The time point label corresponds to: pretreatment peripheral blood. The sequenced sample was PBMCs, obtained around atezolizumab (anti-PD-L1) treatment. These receptors were taken from a woman in her fifties or sixties with urothelial cancer.

As to this clone: This same CDR3 is encoded by further DNA sequences in the sample. This chain links TRBV5-1 with TRBJ2-7, with a weak D call TRBD1 (6 bases). The germline CDR1 and CDR2 sequences are SGHRS and YFSETQ. Trimming stripped 2 bases from V and 4 bases from J, with 7 bases between. CDR3 length: 12 amino acids. The CDR3 region has the DNA TGCGCCAGCAGCTTACAGGGTTACGAGCAGTACTTC. Protein: CASSLQGYEQYF.

This clone was seen a few times. The chain links TRBV2 to TRBJ1-4; perhaps TRBD1 as D (6 bases). Per the germline V gene, CDR1 is SNHLY and CDR2 is FYNNEI. The CDR3 contains 14 residues. The V and J ends lost 4 bases and 5 bases respectively, with 11 bases between them. CDR3: CASSGGTLNEKLFF. In DNA, the CDR3 is TGTGCCAGCAGTGGTGGGACACTCAATGAAAAACTGTTTTTT.

V gene TRBV19 combines with J gene TRBJ1-1; D may be TRBD1 (6 bases). V was cut by 3 bases and J by 5 bases, with 22 bases left in between. The V gene's germline CDR1 is LNHDA and CDR2 SQIVND (reference sequence). The CDR3 covers 17 residues. The CDR3 loop is CASSMGRAGALETEAFF. The CDR3 nucleotides read TGTGCCAGTAGTATGGGCAGGGCAGGGGCTCTGGAGACTGAAGCTTTCTTT.

The V and J genes are TRBV9 and TRBJ2-3; 13 bases are shared with TRBD2. The CDR3 sequence is 20 residues long. Germline CDR1 SGDLS, CDR2 YYNGEE. Germline trimming cut 3 bases from V and 2 bases from J; bases unmatched to any gene: 15. CDR3 DNA sequence: TGTGCCAGCAGCGCCGAGGGGGGGACCGGGACTAGCGGGGTCACAGATACGCAGTATTTT. Protein product: CASSAEGGTGTSGVTDTQYF.

This clone was counted a few times. The chain has TRBV7-2 and TRBJ2-2; D remains ambiguous. This CDR3 has 13 residues. The V gene lost 5 bases and the J gene lost 0 bases, with 4 bases spanning the gap. In germline, CDR1 is SGHTA, CDR2 FQGNSA. This chain's CDR3 is CASSLSNTGELFF. CDR3 bases: TGTGCCAGCAGCCTATCGAACACCGGGGAGCTGTTTTTT.

The J gene is TRBJ2-4, the V gene TRBV18; TRBD2 aligns across 9 bases. The CDR3 is 18 residues long. The V and J ends lost 1 base and 1 base, in that order; junction bases with no gene match: 8. The germline V gene has CDR1 KGHSH and CDR2 LQKENI. This CDR3 is CASSPRQFSGGAKNIQYF. Written as DNA, the CDR3 is TGTGCCAGCTCACCACGGCAGTTCAGCGGGGGGGCCAAAAACATTCAGTACTTC.

The chain couples TRBV5-1 to TRBJ2-6; D gene uncertain. The CDR3 has 18 amino acids. Between the trimmed V and J ends, which lost 0 bases and 0 bases, there was a span of 13 bases. Germline CDR1 and CDR2: SGHRS and YFSETQ. The CDR3 sequence: CASSLAASLTSGANVLTF. In DNA, the CDR3 is TGCGCCAGCAGCTTGGCTGCTTCCCTAACCTCTGGGGCCAACGTCCTGACTTTC.

J is TRBJ1-1 and V is TRBV7-2; the match to TRBD1 covers 8 bases. There are 15 residues in the CDR3. Germline CDR1 reads SGHTA; CDR2 reads FQGNSA. V gave up 2 bases and J gave up 7 bases; unmatched junction bases: 9. The CDR3 nucleotides are TGTGCCAGCAGCTTAAAAACAGGGGGGGGCATTGAAGCTTTCTTT. Its protein is CASSLKTGGGIEAFF.

V is TRBV7-9 and J is TRBJ2-7; 11 bases map to TRBD2. V trimming: 2 bases; J trimming: 5 bases; junction bases outside the gene matches: 2. From germline, CDR1 is SEHNR and CDR2 FQNEAQ (reference sequence). CDR3 length equals 14 residues. The CDR3 DNA follows: TGTGCCAGCAGCTTATCTAGCGGGGGGCACGAGCAGTACTTC. It translates to CASSLSSGGHEQYF.